This T cell receptor (beta chain) appears in the sequencing data of a study of blood T cell repertoires in COVID-19. For the study at large: From the United States, Italy and Spain came samples of acute and convalescent COVID-19. PBMCs, B-cell-depleted T cells, or T cells were the source of the cDNA or gDNA that made up the material.

CDR1 and CDR2 (germline): SQVTM, ANQGSEA. The V end was cut by 4 bases, the J end by 4 bases, with 8 bases between. CDR3 length equals 11 residues. As processed by the authors: Counts of nucleated cells, estimated from reference gene primer amplification, were obtained. The assay was immunoSEQ multiplex PCR, and TCRdb's table has in-frame clones only and misses some. V and J calls and clone size are as listed in that table; D and trimming were resolved from the DNA. The profile shows fewer than 250,000 clones, just under 85% of them singletons. Material for sequencing was peripheral blood. The chain uses TRBV29-1 and TRBJ2-7; no firm D call. The sequence derives from a man aged 50 to 60 with acute or convalescent COVID-19. CDR3: CSVVIGYEQYF. The CDR3, as DNA: TGCAGCGTTGTGATCGGTTACGAGCAGTACTTC.